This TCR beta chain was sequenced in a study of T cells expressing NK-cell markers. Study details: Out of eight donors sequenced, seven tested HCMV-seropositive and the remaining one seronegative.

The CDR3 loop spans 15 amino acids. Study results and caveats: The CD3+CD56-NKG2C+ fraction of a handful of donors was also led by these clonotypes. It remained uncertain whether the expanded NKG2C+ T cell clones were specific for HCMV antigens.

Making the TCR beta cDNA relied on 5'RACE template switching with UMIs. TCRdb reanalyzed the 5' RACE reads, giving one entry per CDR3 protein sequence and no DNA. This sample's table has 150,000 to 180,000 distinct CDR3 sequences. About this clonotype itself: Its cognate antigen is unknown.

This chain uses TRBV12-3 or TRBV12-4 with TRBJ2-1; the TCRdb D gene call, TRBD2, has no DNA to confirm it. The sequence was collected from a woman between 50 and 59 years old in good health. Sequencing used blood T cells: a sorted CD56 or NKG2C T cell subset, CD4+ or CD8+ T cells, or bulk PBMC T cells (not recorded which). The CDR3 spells CASRSGLAVNREQFF.